The 25 T cell receptor beta chains in this list originate from one sample, sequenced in a study of human T cells and chemical hapten exposure. MiXCR was run by TCRdb on the RACE reads, yielding one entry per CDR3 protein. The sample lists about 130,000 distinct CDR3 sequences, 9% to 10% seen once, with 1.5% to 2% in the top ten. Time point: healthy volunteer bleed at 2 weeks. The template was total RNA from unfractionated whole blood. Sequenced material: whole blood. All receptors derive from a male donor in good health. Some clones in this sample may be carry-over from other donors' samples.

This clonotype was counted many times. The V gene is TRBV20-1, the J gene TRBJ2-1; TRBD1 matches 9 bases. Trimming at V came to 2 bases and at J to 3 bases, leaving 2 bases not matched to a gene. This CDR3 has 14 amino acids. Germline-derived CDR1 and CDR2 are DFQATT and SNEGSKA (reference sequence). In DNA form, the CDR3 reads TGCAGTGCTAGAAGGACAGGGGTCTACAATGAGCAGTTCTTC. Translated: CSARRTGVYNEQFF.

This chain links TRBV7-2 with TRBJ2-1, with a weak D call TRBD2 (5 bases). The germline V and J ends were trimmed by 1 base and 0 bases, with 13 bases remaining between them. This CDR3 is built from 17 residues. Germline assignment: CDR1 SGHTA and CDR2 FQGNSA. The CDR3: CASSLDVRGSSYNEQFF. In DNA form, the CDR3 reads TGTGCCAGCAGCTTAGACGTACGGGGTAGCTCCTACAATGAGCAGTTCTTC. Filled out from reference TRBV7-2 and TRBJ2-1, the complete variable domain reads GAGVSQSPSNKVTEKGKDVELRCDPISGHTALYWYRQSLGQGLEFLIYFQGNSAPDKSGLPSDRFSAERTGGSVSTLTIQRTQQEDSAVYLCASSLDVRGSSYNEQFFGPGTRLTVL.

The rearrangement joins TRBV6-1 to TRBJ2-7; 12 bases are a match to TRBD2. This CDR3 contains 18 residues. The germline V gene has CDR1 MNHNS and CDR2 SASEGT. The J segment lost 6 bases and the V segment lost 3 bases, leaving 15 bases of the junction unmatched. Written as DNA, the CDR3 is TGTGCCAGCAGTGACACGTTGGGACTAGCGGGTCGAAGGGGCGAGCAGTACTTC. This translates into CASSDTLGLAGRRGEQYF.

The rearrangement joins TRBV29-1 to TRBJ2-1, with D perhaps matching TRBD2 (6 bases). This CDR3 spans 17 amino acids. Germline CDR1 reads SQVTM; CDR2 reads ANQGSEA. V was clipped by 3 bases and J by 6 bases, with 24 bases between them. CDR3 in DNA: TGCAGCGTTGACTACCTGGGACTGGGGGAGGTCGGCAATGAGCAGTTCTTC. Its protein is CSVDYLGLGEVGNEQFF.

The gene calls are TRBV12-3 or TRBV12-4 and TRBJ2-7; unclear D gene. This CDR3 comprises 13 residues. Trimming pared 5 bases from V and 0 bases from J, leaving 8 bases between. The CDR3 sequence is CASSQISSYEQYF. For the CDR3, the DNA is TGTGCCAGCAGTCAGATATCCTCCTACGAGCAGTACTTC.

The chain recombines TRBV4-3 with TRBJ1-5, with 7 bases matching TRBD1. Per germline, CDR1 LGHNA and CDR2 YSLEER. J was trimmed by 5 bases and V by 3 bases; bases with no gene match: 7. The CDR3 is 15 residues long. CDR3 sequence reads: CASSQSGDSYQPQHF. CDR3 nucleotides: TGCGCCAGCAGCCAGTCCGGGGACAGCTATCAGCCCCAGCATTTT.

The chain recombines TRBV20-1 with TRBJ1-1, with D tentatively TRBD1 (6 bases). There are 15 residues in the CDR3. Between the trimmed V and J ends, which lost 2 bases and 0 bases, there was a span of 13 bases. From germline, CDR1 is DFQATT and CDR2 SNEGSKA (reference sequence). The CDR3 region is CSARRGGGLNTEAFF. For the CDR3, the DNA is TGCAGTGCTAGAAGGGGGGGGGGGTTGAACACTGAAGCTTTCTTT.

This clonotype has more than one count but fewer than ten. The rearrangement links TRBV4-1 to TRBJ2-2, with 11 bases matching TRBD2. Germline V gene data show CDR1 as MGHRA and CDR2 as YSYEKL. The CDR3 totals 15 residues. With V trimmed by 1 base and J by 7 bases, 2 bases remained unmatched. The CDR3 DNA follows: TGCGCCAGCAGCCAAGTAGCGGGAGGGATCGGGGAGCTGTTTTTT. Protein product: CASSQVAGGIGELFF.

The V call is TRBV6-5, the J call TRBJ1-5; D is ambiguous. Trimming removed 2 bases at V and 3 bases at J, with 11 bases between. CDR3 size: 15 residues. The germline V gene has CDR1 MNHEY and CDR2 SVGAGI. CDR3 residues: CASSYSAEPNQPQHF. CDR3 in DNA: TGTGCCAGCAGTTACAGTGCAGAACCCAATCAGCCCCAGCATTTT.

This clonotype was seen more than once but under ten times. The gene calls are TRBV6-5 and TRBJ2-7; no clear D gene. Germline lookup yields CDR1 MNHEY and CDR2 SVGAGI. With 7 bases removed from V and 6 bases from J, the gap between germline ends came to 19 bases. The CDR3 loop spans 14 amino acids. The CDR3 protein is CASTRTPSLSEQYF. CDR3 coding DNA: TGTGCCAGCACCCGGACGCCCTCCCTCTCCGAGCAGTACTTC.

In this sample, this clonotype turned up a few times. The V call is TRBV5-1, the J call TRBJ2-6; maybe TRBD2 (6 bases). CDR3 length: 15 amino acids. From germline, CDR1 is SGHRS and CDR2 YFSETQ. Trimming shortened V by 5 bases and J by 0 bases, and 9 bases separated the two germline ends. CDR3 DNA: TGCGCCAGCAGAGGAGGGTTCTCTGGGGCCAACGTCCTGACTTTC. Its translation: CASRGGFSGANVLTF.

This clonotype has ten or more counts. The CDR3 DNA reads as TGTGCCAGCAGCGCACTAGCGGGGGGGGTTGATGAGCAGTTCTTC. Protein product: CASSALAGGVDEQFF. The gene calls are TRBV6-4 and TRBJ2-1, with TRBD2 matching over 13 bases. V lost 6 bases and J lost 8; bases outside the gene matches: 7. From germline, CDR1 is MRHNA and CDR2 SNTAGT. CDR3 length equals 15 residues.

This clonotype came up many times. The chain is built from TRBV10-3 and TRBJ2-1, with 9 bases lining up with TRBD2. The CDR3 spans 14 residues. The V and J ends lost 4 bases and 8 bases, in that order; junction bases with no gene match: 6. In germline, CDR1 is ENHRY, CDR2 SYGVKD. The CDR3 here is CAISGGGRADEQFF. As DNA, the CDR3 is TGTGCCATCAGTGGAGGCGGGAGGGCCGATGAGCAGTTCTTC.

There are a few counts of this clonotype. The chain couples TRBV3-1 to TRBJ1-2; 10 bases agree with TRBD1. J gave up 7 bases and V 3 bases, and 8 bases lay outside the gene matches. There are 15 residues in the CDR3. The germline V gene encodes CDR1 LGHDT and CDR2 YNNKEL (reference sequence). CDR3: CASSHLDRGQGGYTF. The DNA of the CDR3 is TGTGCCAGCAGCCACCTCGACAGGGGGCAAGGTGGCTACACCTTC.

This clonotype showed up many times. The chain couples TRBV18 to TRBJ1-1; D may be TRBD1 (5 bases). The V end was cut by 1 base, the J end by 6 bases, with 12 bases between. The CDR3 spans 14 residues. Germline V lookup: CDR1 KGHSH, CDR2 LQKENI. CDR3 region: CASSPLHKGSEAFF. The DNA of the CDR3 is TGTGCCAGCTCACCACTACACAAGGGGTCTGAAGCTTTCTTT.

CDR3 loop: CASSPDVGKGFTEAFF. As DNA, the CDR3 is TGTGCCAGCAGCCCCGATGTGGGGAAAGGTTTCACTGAAGCTTTCTTT. The J gene is TRBJ1-1, the V gene TRBV7-9; D unresolved. Looked up from germline, CDR1 is SEHNR and CDR2 is FQNEAQ (reference sequence). V shed 5 bases and J shed 4 bases, with 20 bases lying between them. The CDR3 contains 16 residues.

The CDR3 sequence is CASSLEGTGSGANVLTF. The DNA for the CDR3 is TGCGCCAGCAGCTTGGAGGGGACAGGGTCTGGGGCCAACGTCCTGACTTTC. The chain is built from TRBV5-1 and TRBJ2-6; 9 positions match TRBD1. The germline V gene has CDR1 SGHRS and CDR2 YFSETQ. The V gene end was trimmed by 0 bases and the J gene end by 1 base; junction bases not matched to a gene: 2. The CDR3 is 17 amino acids.

The rearrangement joins TRBV16 to TRBJ2-3, with D uncertain. The CDR3 runs 18 residues. Germline V gene lookup returns CDR1 KGHSY and CDR2 FQNENV. The V and J ends lost 3 bases and 2 bases respectively, with 21 bases between them. The CDR3 sequence is CASSHSKWQKAHTDTQYF. CDR3 coding DNA: TGTGCCAGCAGCCATTCAAAGTGGCAGAAGGCACACACAGATACGCAGTATTTT.

Only a few counts were recorded for this clonotype. The V gene is TRBV14, the J gene TRBJ2-2, with 8 bases fitting TRBD2. The V gene end was trimmed by 4 bases and the J gene end by 5 bases; junction bases not matched to a gene: 12. This CDR3 region has 17 residues. Germline V gives CDR1 SGHDN, CDR2 FVKESK. CDR3 DNA sequence: TGTGCCAGCAGCCGCCAACGAGCGGGAGTCTGGACCGGGGAGCTGTTTTTT. Encoded protein: CASSRQRAGVWTGELFF.

The chain couples TRBV20-1 to TRBJ2-7, with 7 positions matching TRBD1. The CDR3 is 12 residues long. The junction had 3 bases not matched to a gene; V was cut back by 4 bases and J by 3 bases. Germline V gene sequence: CDR1 DFQATT, CDR2 SNEGSKA (reference sequence). Written as DNA, the CDR3 is TGCAGTGCTAAGGACAGGCACTACGAGCAGTACTTC. Residues: CSAKDRHYEQYF.

V is TRBV19 and J is TRBJ1-6; D remains unclear. Germline V lookup: CDR1 LNHDA, CDR2 SQIVND (reference sequence). V was pared by 1 base and J by 15 bases, with 28 bases between. The CDR3 is 18 residues long. The CDR3 DNA follows: TGTGCCAGTAGTATAGGAAGAAGCGGAGGGCTATCAAAAGGCGGCCTCCACTTT. Residues: CASSIGRSGGLSKGGLHF.

In its sample, this clonotype was seen many times. The chain links TRBV4-1 to TRBJ1-2; D not resolved. The CDR3 totals 13 residues. Trimming pared 1 base from V and 8 bases from J, leaving 11 bases between. Germline V gene sequence: CDR1 MGHRA, CDR2 YSYEKL. The CDR3 reads CASSQVGRRGYTF. CDR3 bases: TGCGCCAGCAGCCAAGTGGGGAGGAGAGGCTACACCTTC.

This clonotype was found many times. This chain connects TRBV19 to TRBJ1-2; 7 bases are shared with TRBD1. V shed 5 bases and J 4 bases; nucleotides not matched to a gene: 16. CDR3 length: 17 residues. Germline V gene data show CDR1 as LNHDA and CDR2 as SQIVND (reference sequence). The CDR3 DNA sequence: TGTGCCAGTAGTCCGGGAGTGGGGACAGTGCGTGCCTATGGCTACACCTTC. As protein: CASSPGVGTVRAYGYTF.

V usage is TRBV19 and J usage is TRBJ2-3, with a weak D call TRBD2 (5 bases). Trimming stripped 3 bases from V and 0 bases from J, with 13 bases between. Looked up from germline, CDR1 is LNHDA and CDR2 is SQIVND (reference sequence). There are 16 residues in the CDR3. The CDR3 sequence: CASSIRARESTDTQYF. The CDR3 bases are TGTGCCAGTAGTATTCGGGCTCGGGAAAGCACAGATACGCAGTATTTT.

This chain uses TRBV6-6 with TRBJ1-1, with D unresolved. The CDR3 has 16 residues. Germline V gene sequence: CDR1 MNHNY, CDR2 SVGAGI (reference sequence). V was clipped by 0 bases and J by 3 bases, with 14 bases between them. This chain's CDR3 is CASSYSNSYLDTEAFF. CDR3 DNA: TGTGCCAGCAGTTACTCGAATAGCTATTTGGACACTGAAGCTTTCTTT.